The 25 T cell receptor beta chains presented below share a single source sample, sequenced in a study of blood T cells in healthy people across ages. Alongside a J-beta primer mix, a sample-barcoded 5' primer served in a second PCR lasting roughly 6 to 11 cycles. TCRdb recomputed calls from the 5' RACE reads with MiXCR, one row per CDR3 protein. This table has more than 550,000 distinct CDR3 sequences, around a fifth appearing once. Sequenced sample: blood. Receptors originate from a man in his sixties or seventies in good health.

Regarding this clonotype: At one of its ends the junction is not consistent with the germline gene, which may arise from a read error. Here the CDR3 reads CASSLRDRVRHF. DNA of the CDR3: TGTGCCAGCAGTTTAAGGGACAGGGTTCGTCACTTC. V and J are TRBV28 and TRBJ2-5; 9 positions match TRBD1. The germline V gene has CDR1 MDHEN and CDR2 SYDVKM. This CDR3 comprises 12 residues.

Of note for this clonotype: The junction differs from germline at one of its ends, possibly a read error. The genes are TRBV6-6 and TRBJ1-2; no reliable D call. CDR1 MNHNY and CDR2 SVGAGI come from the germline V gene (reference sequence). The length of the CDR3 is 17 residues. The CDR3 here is CACSSSPGPSRDYGYTF. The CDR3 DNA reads TGTGCCTGCAGTTCCTCTCCCGGGCCATCCCGGGACTATGGCTACACCTTC.

The CDR3 bases are TGCGCCAGCAGCGTCCTGGAAGCCGGGGAGCTGTTTTTT. Translated, it gives CASSVLEAGELFF. The chain carries TRBV5-1 and TRBJ2-2; D is unresolved. The CDR3 contains 13 residues. From germline, CDR1 is SGHRS and CDR2 YFSETQ. V shed 4 bases and J shed 6 bases, with 10 bases lying between them.

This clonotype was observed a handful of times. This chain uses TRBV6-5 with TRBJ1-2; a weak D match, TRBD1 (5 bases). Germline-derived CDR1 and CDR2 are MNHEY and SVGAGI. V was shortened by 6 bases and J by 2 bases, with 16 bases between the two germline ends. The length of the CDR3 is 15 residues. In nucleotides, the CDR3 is TGTGCCAGCAGGACACCCCAGGGAGGCAACTATGGCTACACCTTC. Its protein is CASRTPQGGNYGYTF.

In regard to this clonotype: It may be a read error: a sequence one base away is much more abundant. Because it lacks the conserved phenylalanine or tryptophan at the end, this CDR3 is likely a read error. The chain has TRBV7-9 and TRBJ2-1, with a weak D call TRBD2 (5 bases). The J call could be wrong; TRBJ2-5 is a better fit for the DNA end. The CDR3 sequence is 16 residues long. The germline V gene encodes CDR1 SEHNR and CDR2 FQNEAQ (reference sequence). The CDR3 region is CASVKVRGLNLETQYS. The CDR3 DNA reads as TGTGCCAGCGTAAAGGTCCGCGGACTCAACTTGGAGACCCAGTACTCC.

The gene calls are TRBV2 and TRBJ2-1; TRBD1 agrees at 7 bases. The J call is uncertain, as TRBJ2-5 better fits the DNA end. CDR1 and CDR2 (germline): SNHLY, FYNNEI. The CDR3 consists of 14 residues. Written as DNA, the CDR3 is TGTGCCAGCAGTACGTACAGGGGCCAAGAGACCCAGTACTTC. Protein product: CASSTYRGQETQYF.

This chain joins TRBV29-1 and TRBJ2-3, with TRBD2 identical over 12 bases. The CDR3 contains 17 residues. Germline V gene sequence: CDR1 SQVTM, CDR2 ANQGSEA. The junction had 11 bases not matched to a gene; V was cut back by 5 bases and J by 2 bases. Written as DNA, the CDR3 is TGCAGCGTTAGGCTAGCGGGGGGGCAGTTATTCACAGATACGCAGTATTTT. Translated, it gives CSVRLAGGQLFTDTQYF.

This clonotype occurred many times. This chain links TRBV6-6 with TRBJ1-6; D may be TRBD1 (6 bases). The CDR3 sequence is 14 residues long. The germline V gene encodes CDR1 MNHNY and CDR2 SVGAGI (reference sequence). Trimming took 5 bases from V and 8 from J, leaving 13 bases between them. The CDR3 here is CASSQQGNDSPLHF. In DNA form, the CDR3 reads TGTGCCAGCAGTCAACAGGGTAATGATTCACCCCTCCACTTT.

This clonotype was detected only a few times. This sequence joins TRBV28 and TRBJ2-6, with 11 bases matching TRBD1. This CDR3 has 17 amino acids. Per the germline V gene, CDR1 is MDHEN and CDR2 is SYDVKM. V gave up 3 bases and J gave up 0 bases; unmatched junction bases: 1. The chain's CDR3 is CASSFGTGGSGANVLTF. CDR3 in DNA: TGTGCCAGCAGTTTCGGGACAGGGGGCTCTGGGGCCAACGTCCTGACTTTC.

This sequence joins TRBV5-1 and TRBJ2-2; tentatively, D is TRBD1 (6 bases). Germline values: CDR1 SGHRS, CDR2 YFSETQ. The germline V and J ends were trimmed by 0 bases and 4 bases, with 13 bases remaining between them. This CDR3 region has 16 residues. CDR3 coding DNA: TGCGCCAGCAGCTTGGTATCAGGGGCGGCCACCGGGGAGCTGTTTTTT. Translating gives CASSLVSGAATGELFF.

Here the CDR3 reads CASSPVGGRGYNEQFF. CDR3 coding DNA: TGTGCCAGCAGCCCAGTAGGGGGGAGGGGATACAATGAGCAGTTCTTC. The chain links TRBV7-9 to TRBJ2-5, with a possible D match to TRBD2 (7 bases). TRBJ2-1 explains the end of the DNA better; the J call may be wrong. This CDR3 contains 16 residues. Germline CDR1 SEHNR, CDR2 FQNEAQ (reference sequence).

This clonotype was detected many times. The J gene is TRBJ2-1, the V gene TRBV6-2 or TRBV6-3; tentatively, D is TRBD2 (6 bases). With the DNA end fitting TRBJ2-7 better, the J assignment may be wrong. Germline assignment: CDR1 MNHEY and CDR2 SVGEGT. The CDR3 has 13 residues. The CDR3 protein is CASSLEGTYEQYV. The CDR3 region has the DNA TGTGCCAGCAGTTTGGAGGGTACCTACGAGCAGTACGTC.

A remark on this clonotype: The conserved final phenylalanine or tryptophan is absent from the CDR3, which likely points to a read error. The CDR3 DNA reads as TGCAGTGCTAGAAACCCACAGGATAGTCAGCCCCAGCATTCT. This encodes CSARNPQDSQPQHS. V gene TRBV20-1 combines with J gene TRBJ1-5; possibly TRBD1 for D (5 bases). V was pared by 2 bases and J by 6 bases, with 14 bases between. Germline loops: CDR1 DFQATT, CDR2 SNEGSKA (reference sequence). The CDR3 is made up of 14 amino acids.

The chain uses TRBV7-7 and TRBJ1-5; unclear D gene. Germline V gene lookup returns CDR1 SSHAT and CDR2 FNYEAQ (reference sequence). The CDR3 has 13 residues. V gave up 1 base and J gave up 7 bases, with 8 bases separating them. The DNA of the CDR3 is TGTGCCAGCAGCTTAGGACCGGGACAGCCCCAGCATTTT. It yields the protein CASSLGPGQPQHF.

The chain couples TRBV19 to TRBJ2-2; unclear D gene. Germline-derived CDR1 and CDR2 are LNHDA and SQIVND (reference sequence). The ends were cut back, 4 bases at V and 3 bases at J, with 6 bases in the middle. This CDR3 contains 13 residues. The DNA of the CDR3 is TGTGCCAGTAGTACCGCCTACACCGGGGAGCTGTTTTTT. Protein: CASSTAYTGELFF.

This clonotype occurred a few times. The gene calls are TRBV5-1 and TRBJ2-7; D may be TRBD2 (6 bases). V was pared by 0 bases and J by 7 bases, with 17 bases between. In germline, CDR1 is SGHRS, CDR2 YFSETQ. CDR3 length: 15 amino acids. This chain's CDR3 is CASSLDGAGPREQYF. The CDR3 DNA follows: TGCGCCAGCAGCTTGGACGGGGCGGGGCCGCGGGAGCAGTACTTC.

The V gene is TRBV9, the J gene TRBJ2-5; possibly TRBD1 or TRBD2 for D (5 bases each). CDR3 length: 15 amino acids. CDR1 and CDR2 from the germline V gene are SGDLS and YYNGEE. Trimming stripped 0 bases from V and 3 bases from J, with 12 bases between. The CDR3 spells CASSVGAGREETQYF. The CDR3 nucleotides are TGTGCCAGCAGCGTAGGCGCAGGGAGAGAAGAGACCCAGTACTTC.

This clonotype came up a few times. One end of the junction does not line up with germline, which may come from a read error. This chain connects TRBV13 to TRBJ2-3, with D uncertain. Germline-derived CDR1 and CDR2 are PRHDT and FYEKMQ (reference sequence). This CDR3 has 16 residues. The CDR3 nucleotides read TGTGCCAGCACCTTAAGGGTTACGGGTACCACAGATACGCAGTATTTT. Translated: CASTLRVTGTTDTQYF. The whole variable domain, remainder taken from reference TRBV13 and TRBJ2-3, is AAGVIQSPRHLIKEKRETATLKCYPIPRHDTVYWYQQGPGQDPQFLISFYEKMQSDKGSIPDRFSAQQFSDYHSELNMSSLELGDSALYFCASTLRVTGTTDTQYFGPGTRLTVL.

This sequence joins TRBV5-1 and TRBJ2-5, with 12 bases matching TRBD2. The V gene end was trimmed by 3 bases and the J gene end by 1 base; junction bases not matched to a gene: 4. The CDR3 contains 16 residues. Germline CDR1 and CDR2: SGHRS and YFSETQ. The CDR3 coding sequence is TGCGCCAGCAGCTCCCGACTAGCGGGGGCCCAAGAGACCCAGTACTTC. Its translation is CASSSRLAGAQETQYF.

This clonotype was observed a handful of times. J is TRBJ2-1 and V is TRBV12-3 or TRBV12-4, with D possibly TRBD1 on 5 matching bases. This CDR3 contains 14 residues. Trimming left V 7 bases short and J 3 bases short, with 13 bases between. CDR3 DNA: TGTGCCAGCATCAAAGCAGGGCTCTACAATGAGCAGTTCTTC. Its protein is CASIKAGLYNEQFF.

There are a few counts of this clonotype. CDR3 amino acids: CASSGPLNYGYTF. DNA for the CDR3: TGTGCCAGCAGCGGACCCTTGAACTATGGCTACACCTTC. The V gene is TRBV7-9, the J gene TRBJ1-2; no reliable D call. CDR1 is SEHNR and CDR2 is FQNEAQ in the germline V gene (reference sequence). Trimming took 5 bases from V and 2 from J, leaving 9 bases between them. The CDR3 has 13 amino acids. The variable domain in full, completed from reference TRBV7-9 and TRBJ1-2, reads DTGVSQNPRHKITKRGQNVTFRCDPISEHNRLYWYRQTLGQGPEFLTYFQNEAQLEKSRLLSDRFSAERPKGSFSTLEIQRTEQGDSAMYLCASSGPLNYGYTFGSGTRLTVV.

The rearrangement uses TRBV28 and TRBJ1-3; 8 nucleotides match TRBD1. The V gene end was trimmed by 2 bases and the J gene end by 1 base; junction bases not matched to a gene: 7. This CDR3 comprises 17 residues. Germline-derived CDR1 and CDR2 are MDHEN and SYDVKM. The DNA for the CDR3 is TGTGCCAGCAGTTTAGATTTGGACAGGGTTTCTGGAAACACCATATATTTT. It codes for CASSLDLDRVSGNTIYF.

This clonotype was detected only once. CDR3 in DNA: TGTGCCAGCAGCCACGTTGGTTCCGGACAGGGGGCAACGGTATCAGCCAAAAACATTCAGTACTTC. Encoded protein: CASSHVGSGQGATVSAKNIQYF. The V call is TRBV14, the J call TRBJ2-4, with 11 bases aligning to TRBD1. Germline values: CDR1 SGHDN, CDR2 FVKESK. CDR3 length: 22 residues. V was clipped by 3 bases and J by 0 bases; unmatched bases: 19. Combining the CDR3 with reference TRBV14 and TRBJ2-4 gives the whole variable domain EAGVTQFPSHSVIEKGQTVTLRCDPISGHDNLYWYRRVMGKEIKFLLHFVKESKQDESGMPNNRFLAERTGGTYSTLKVQPAELEDSGVYFCASSHVGSGQGATVSAKNIQYFGAGTRLSVL.

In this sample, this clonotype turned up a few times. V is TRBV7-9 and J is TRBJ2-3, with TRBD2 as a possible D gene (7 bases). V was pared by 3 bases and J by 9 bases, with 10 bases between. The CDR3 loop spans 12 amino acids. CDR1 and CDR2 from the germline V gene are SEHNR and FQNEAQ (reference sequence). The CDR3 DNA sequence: TGTGCCAGCAGCTTCGCGGGGGCCACGCAGTATTTT. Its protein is CASSFAGATQYF.

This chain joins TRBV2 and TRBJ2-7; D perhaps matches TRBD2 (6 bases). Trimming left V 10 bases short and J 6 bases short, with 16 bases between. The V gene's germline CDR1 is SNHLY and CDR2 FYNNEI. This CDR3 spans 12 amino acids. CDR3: CATSWRATEQYF. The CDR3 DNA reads TGTGCCACTTCGTGGAGGGCCACCGAGCAGTACTTC.